The rows below give T cell receptor beta chains drawn from one sample of a study of graft-versus-host responses after intestinal transplantation. Their antigens remain unidentified. This table comes from immunoSEQ multiplex PCR, and its TCRdb copy is limited to in-frame clones, with some not included. Here the sample spans 39,000 or so clones, more than 85% being singletons. The sample in question was unstimulated CD8+ T cells sorted from spleen or lymph node cells, obtained before transplant. These receptors all come from a human donor who was the organ donor for an intestinal transplant. Both conserved end residues are part of each CDR3. The D gene is left open where the match is weak. Some rows have no size entry. The others give once, few or many, or a class for an expanded clone.

v_gene,j_gene,abundance,d_gene,CDR3nt,CDR3aa
TRBV7-6,TRBJ2-2,NA,NA,TGTGCCAGCAGCTTATATCGTCTGTTGGGTCACACGCTTCCCACCGGGGAGCTGTTTTTT,CASSLYRLLGHTLPTGELFF
TRBV7-6,TRBJ1-5,NA,NA,TGTGCCAGCAGCTTAGCCAACGGGACACCGTATAGCAATCAGCCCCAGCATTTT,CASSLANGTPYSNQPQHF
TRBV5-6,TRBJ2-1,once,NA,TGTGCCAGCAGCTTGGAACAGGTCGGAGACAATGAGCAGTTCTTC,CASSLEQVGDNEQFF
TRBV6-5,TRBJ2-1,NA,NA,TGTGCCAGCAGTCCGACAGGCCGCGAGCAGTTCTTC,CASSPTGREQFF
TRBV6-5,TRBJ2-2,NA,NA,TGTGCCAGCAGTCCCCCGGGGCGCGGCACCGGGGAGCTGTTTTTT,CASSPPGRGTGELFF
TRBV4-1,TRBJ1-1,NA,NA,TGCGCCAGCAGCCAAGCGGGGGGCTTTGAAGCTTTCTTT,CASSQAGGFEAFF
TRBV9,TRBJ2-7,NA,TRBD1,TGTGCCAGCAGCGGCCGGGACAGCGCACCCTACGAGCAGTACTTC,CASSGRDSAPYEQYF
TRBV27,TRBJ2-2,few,NA,TGTGCCAGCACCAAGGGGAACACCGGGGAGCTGTTTTTT,CASTKGNTGELFF
TRBV9,TRBJ2-3,once,TRBD2,TGTGCCAGCAGAAAGGGGGGAGGACTAGCGGGAGAAAGGACAGATACGCAGTATTTT,CASRKGGGLAGERTDTQYF
TRBV29-1,TRBJ2-1,once,TRBD2,TGCAGCGTTGAGGGGGCTAGCGGGAGGGCCTACAATGAGCAGTTCTTC,CSVEGASGRAYNEQFF
TRBV9,TRBJ2-3,once,TRBD2,TGTGCCAGCAGCGTAGCGGGAGGCGCCACAGATACGCAGTATTTT,CASSVAGGATDTQYF
TRBV29-1,TRBJ2-3,NA,NA,TGCAGCGCCCTTACAGATACGCAGTATTTT,CSALTDTQYF
TRBV5-1,TRBJ2-5,NA,NA,TGCGCCAGCAGCTTGTTGCTCTCGCGCTTACAAGAGACCCAGTACTTC,CASSLLLSRLQETQYF
TRBV9,TRBJ1-4,few,TRBD1,TGTGCCTGCAGCGCCACCTGGACAGGGACTGAAAAACTGTTTTTT,CACSATWTGTEKLFF
TRBV6-5,TRBJ2-1,NA,NA,TGTGCCAGCAGCCCCGGGGTGTACAATGAGCAGTTCTTC,CASSPGVYNEQFF
TRBV4-1,TRBJ1-6,NA,NA,TGCGCCAGCAGCCTACAGAATAATTCACCCCTCCACTTT,CASSLQNNSPLHF
TRBV27,TRBJ2-7,NA,NA,TGTGCCAGCAGTTTACGGGACGACTTCTACGAGCAGTACTTC,CASSLRDDFYEQYF
TRBV11-3,TRBJ2-7,NA,NA,TGTGCCAGCAGCTCAATGGACTCCTACGAGCAGTACTTC,CASSSMDSYEQYF
TRBV7-3,TRBJ2-1,NA,TRBD2,TGTGCCAGCAGCGCGGGACTAGCGGGAGGCTACAATGAGCAGTTCTTC,CASSAGLAGGYNEQFF
TRBV7-9,TRBJ1-2,NA,NA,TGTGCCAGCAGCTTAGGGTACAGGGACGGCTACACCTTC,CASSLGYRDGYTF
TRBV29-1,TRBJ2-7,NA,TRBD2,TGCAGCGTGGATACTTCTGGACTAGCGGGAACCTACGAGCAGTACTTC,CSVDTSGLAGTYEQYF
TRBV2,TRBJ2-2,NA,TRBD1,TGTGCCAGCAGTTCGGGACAGGGGTACACCGGGGAGCTGTTTTTT,CASSSGQGYTGELFF
TRBV9,TRBJ2-1,NA,TRBD2,TGTGCCAGCAGCTCCCCCCTGGCGGGAGGGGCCTACAATGAGCAGTTCTTC,CASSSPLAGGAYNEQFF
TRBV4-1,TRBJ2-7,once,NA,TGCGCCAGCAGCCATCTATTCAGGGGGGAGAGCTCCTACGAGCAGTACTTC,CASSHLFRGESSYEQYF
TRBV30,TRBJ2-1,once,TRBD2,TGTGCCTGGAGTACACTAGCGGGATACAATGAGCAGTTCTTC,CAWSTLAGYNEQFF
TRBV15,TRBJ2-1,NA,TRBD2,TGTGCCACCAGCAGAGATCTAACTAGCGGGAGGGTCGGTGAGCAGTTCTTC,CATSRDLTSGRVGEQFF
TRBV10-1,TRBJ1-5,NA,NA,TGCGCCAGCAGTGGTGGACAGAGCAATCAGCCCCAGCATTTT,CASSGGQSNQPQHF
TRBV18,TRBJ1-1,once,NA,TGTGCCAGCTCACCAAGAGGGCCTGAAGCTTTCTTT,CASSPRGPEAFF
TRBV19,TRBJ2-7,NA,NA,TGTGCCAGTAGTATGGGGCCCAACGAGCAGTACTTC,CASSMGPNEQYF
TRBV4-3,TRBJ1-6,NA,TRBD1,TGCGCCAGCAGCCAAGATGGGGACAGGGTTAATTCACCCCTCCACTTT,CASSQDGDRVNSPLHF
TRBV25-1,TRBJ2-5,NA,NA,TGTGCCAGCAGCTTTGAGACCCAGTACTTC,CASSFETQYF
TRBV6-5,TRBJ2-7,NA,TRBD2,TGTGCCAGCAGTTACGCGGCTAGCGGGGTCTACGAGCAGTACTTC,CASSYAASGVYEQYF
TRBV4-3,TRBJ2-1,NA,TRBD2,TGCGCCAGCAGCATAAGAGCGGGAGACAATGAGCAGTTCTTC,CASSIRAGDNEQFF
TRBV7-8,TRBJ2-1,NA,TRBD2,TGTGCCAGCAGCTTAGGGACTAGCGGTTACAATGAGCAGTTCTTC,CASSLGTSGYNEQFF
TRBV27,TRBJ2-2,NA,TRBD1,TGTGCCAGCAGTAGACAGGGGGACACCGGGGAGCTGTTTTTT,CASSRQGDTGELFF
TRBV6-5,TRBJ1-4,NA,NA,TGTGCCAGCAGTGAAGAGGGTTGGGAAAAACTGTTTTTT,CASSEEGWEKLFF
TRBV18,TRBJ1-2,NA,NA,TGTGCCAGCTCACGTTTCCTCTCCGGGAACTACACCTTC,CASSRFLSGNYTF
TRBV4-1,TRBJ2-3,NA,NA,TGCGCCAGCAGCCCCGGCACGGATACAGATACGCAGTATTTT,CASSPGTDTDTQYF
TRBV6-6,TRBJ1-4,NA,NA,TGTGCCAGCAGTTACCCAAGGCTGGTAGATGAAAAACTGTTTTTT,CASSYPRLVDEKLFF
TRBV10-3,TRBJ2-7,few,TRBD2,TGTGCCATCAACAGCGGGAGCTCCTACGAGCAGTACTTC,CAINSGSSYEQYF
TRBV5-8,TRBJ2-7,NA,TRBD1,TGTGCCAGCAGCTTGTGGCAGGGGGAATCCTACGAGCAGTACTTC,CASSLWQGESYEQYF